This T cell receptor beta chain was sequenced for a study of shared T cell receptors in the human thymus. Germline lookup yields CDR1 SGHRS and CDR2 YFSETQ. The CDR3 sequence is 15 residues long. The germline V and J ends were trimmed by 4 bases and 6 bases, with 17 bases remaining between them. The method was immunoSEQ multiplex PCR; TCRdb's version includes in-frame clones alone and lacks a portion of them. The sample has about 660,000 clones; over 75% are singletons. Another study also made use of these data, one on human thymus T cells. That source notes: From resections taken during corrective heart surgery, the thymus tissue was obtained. Repertoires from thymus and blood appeared to show biased V and J gene usage.

Specimen: thymocytes. The TCR originated in a boy in the first two years of life with a congenital heart defect. J is TRBJ2-1 and V is TRBV5-1, with D maybe TRBD2 (6 bases). CDR3 bases: TGCGCCAGCAGCACGTACGTGTTAGCGGCCAATGAGCAGTTCTTC. This sequence encodes CASSTYVLAANEQFF.